A selection of T cell receptor beta chains follows, all from one sample in a study of T cells in Graves' hyperthyroidism and ophthalmopathy. TCRdb passed the multiplex PCR reads through MiXCR, listing each CDR3 protein once. This sample has hundreds of thousands of distinct CDR3 sequences, with around 38% found just once. The sample taken for sequencing was blood. All receptors derive from a man aged 18 to 30 with Graves' hyperthyroidism. Both conserved end residues are part of each CDR3. Some rows have no size entry. The others give once, few or many, or a class for an expanded clone.

size,V,CDR3
.,TRBV7-2,CASSDPDANTEAFF
many,TRBV9,CASSVQGVDGYTF
.,TRBV6-1,CASARLTIGEQYF
many,TRBV10-3,CAISDSSVETQYF
.,TRBV6-5,CASSRAGVGNSPLHF
many,TRBV7-9,CASSSAYMNTEAFF
few,TRBV7-9,CASSVFVGHSYEQYF
many,TRBV25-1,CASSGSSRVGANVLTF
.,TRBV19,CASSTTVRTYGYTF
.,TRBV7-9,CASSLALGTGELFF
.,TRBV5-1,CASSFDGQGYQETQYF
.,TRBV7-9,CASSVPGQGWNEKLFF
many,TRBV5-1,CASSLAGTLSPLHF
few,TRBV20-1,CSARPTVFSGNTIYF
.,TRBV15,CATSRDHDYGYTF
few,TRBV7-8,CASSRGQGNNQPQHF
.,TRBV6-1,CASTPGQQNTEAFF
many,TRBV19,CASSTKSGDKQYF
many,TRBV2,CASSGLALERETQYF
.,TRBV19,CASSISTGKETQYF
.,TRBV5-6,CASSPGGAVAFF